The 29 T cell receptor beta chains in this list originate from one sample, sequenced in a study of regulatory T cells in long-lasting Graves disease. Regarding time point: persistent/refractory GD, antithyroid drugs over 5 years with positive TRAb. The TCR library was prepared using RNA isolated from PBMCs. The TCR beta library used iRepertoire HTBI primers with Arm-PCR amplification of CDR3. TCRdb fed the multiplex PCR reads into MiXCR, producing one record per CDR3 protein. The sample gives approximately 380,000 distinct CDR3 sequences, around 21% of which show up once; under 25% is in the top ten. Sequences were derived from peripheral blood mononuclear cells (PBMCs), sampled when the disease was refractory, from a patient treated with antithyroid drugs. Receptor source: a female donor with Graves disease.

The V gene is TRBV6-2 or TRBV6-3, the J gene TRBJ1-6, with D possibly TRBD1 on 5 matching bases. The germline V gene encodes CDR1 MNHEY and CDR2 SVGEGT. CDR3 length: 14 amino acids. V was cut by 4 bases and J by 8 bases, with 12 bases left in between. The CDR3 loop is CASSSRGEDSPLHF. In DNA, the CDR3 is TGTGCCAGCAGTTCTAGGGGAGAGGATTCACCCCTCCACTTT.

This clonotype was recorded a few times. The CDR3 loop reads CASSKGQGEQPQHF. Here the CDR3 DNA reads TGTGCCAGCAGTAAAGGGCAGGGAGAGCAGCCCCAGCATTTT. This rearrangement joins TRBV28 to TRBJ1-5, with D perhaps matching TRBD1 (5 bases). Trimming shortened V by 5 bases and J by 7 bases, and 15 bases separated the two germline ends. The CDR3 runs to 14 residues. Germline CDR1 MDHEN, CDR2 SYDVKM.

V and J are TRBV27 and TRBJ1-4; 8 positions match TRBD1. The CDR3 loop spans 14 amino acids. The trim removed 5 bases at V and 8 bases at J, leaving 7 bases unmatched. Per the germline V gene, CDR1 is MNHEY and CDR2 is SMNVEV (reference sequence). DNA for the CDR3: TGTGCCAGCAGTCGACAGGGGAGGGGAGAAAAACTGTTTTTT. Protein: CASSRQGRGEKLFF.

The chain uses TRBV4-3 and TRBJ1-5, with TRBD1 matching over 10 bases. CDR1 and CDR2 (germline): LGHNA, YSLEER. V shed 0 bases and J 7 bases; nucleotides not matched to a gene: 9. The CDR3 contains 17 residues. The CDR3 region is CASSQDRRTGGNQPQHF. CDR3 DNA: TGCGCCAGCAGCCAAGATAGGCGGACAGGGGGAAACCAGCCCCAGCATTTT.

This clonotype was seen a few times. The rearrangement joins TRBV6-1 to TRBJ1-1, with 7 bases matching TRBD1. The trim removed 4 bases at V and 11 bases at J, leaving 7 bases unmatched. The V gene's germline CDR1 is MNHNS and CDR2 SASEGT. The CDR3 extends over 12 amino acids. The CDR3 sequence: CASSANRGRAFF. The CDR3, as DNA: TGTGCCAGCAGTGCAAACAGGGGAAGGGCTTTCTTT.

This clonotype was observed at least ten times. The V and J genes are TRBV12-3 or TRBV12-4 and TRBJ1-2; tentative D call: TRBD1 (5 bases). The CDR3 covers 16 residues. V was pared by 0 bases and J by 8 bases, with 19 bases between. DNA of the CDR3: TGTGCCAGCAGTTTAGCAGGGGATCCGAATCGACGAGGCTACACCTTC. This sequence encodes CASSLAGDPNRRGYTF.

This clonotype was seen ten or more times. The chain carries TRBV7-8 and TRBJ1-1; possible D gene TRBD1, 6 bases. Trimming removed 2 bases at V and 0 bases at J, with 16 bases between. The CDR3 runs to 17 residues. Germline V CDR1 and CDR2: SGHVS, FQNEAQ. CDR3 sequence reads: CASSLREGGLMNTEAFF. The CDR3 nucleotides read TGTGCCAGCAGCTTAAGGGAGGGGGGACTCATGAACACTGAAGCTTTCTTT.

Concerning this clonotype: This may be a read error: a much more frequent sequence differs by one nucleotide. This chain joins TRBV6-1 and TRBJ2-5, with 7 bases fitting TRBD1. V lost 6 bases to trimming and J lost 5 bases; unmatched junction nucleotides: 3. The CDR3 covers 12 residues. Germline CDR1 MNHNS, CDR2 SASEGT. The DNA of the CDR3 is TGTGCCAGCAGCGACAGGGAGGAGACCCAGTACTTC. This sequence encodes CASSDREETQYF.

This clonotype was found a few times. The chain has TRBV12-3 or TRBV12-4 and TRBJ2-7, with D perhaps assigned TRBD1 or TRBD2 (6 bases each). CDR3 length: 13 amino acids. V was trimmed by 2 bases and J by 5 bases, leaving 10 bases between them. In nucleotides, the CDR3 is TGTGCCAGCAGTTTATGGGGGGCAGACGAGCAGTACTTC. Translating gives CASSLWGADEQYF.

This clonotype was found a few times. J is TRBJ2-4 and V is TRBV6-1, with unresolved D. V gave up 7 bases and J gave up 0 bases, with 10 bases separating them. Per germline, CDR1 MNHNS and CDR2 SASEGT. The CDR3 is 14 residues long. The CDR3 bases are TGTGCCAGCAAAGACCATGGAGCCAAAAACATTCAGTACTTC. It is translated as CASKDHGAKNIQYF.

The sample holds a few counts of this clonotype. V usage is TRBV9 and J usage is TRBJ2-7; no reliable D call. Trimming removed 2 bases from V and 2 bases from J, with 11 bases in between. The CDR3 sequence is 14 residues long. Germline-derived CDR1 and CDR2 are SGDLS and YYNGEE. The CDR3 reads CASSVNGLPYEQYF. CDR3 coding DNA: TGTGCCAGCAGCGTCAACGGGCTTCCCTACGAGCAGTACTTC.

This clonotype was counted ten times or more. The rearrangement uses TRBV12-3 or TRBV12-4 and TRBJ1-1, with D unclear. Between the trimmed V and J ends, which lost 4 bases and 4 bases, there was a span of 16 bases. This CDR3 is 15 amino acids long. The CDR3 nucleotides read TGTGCCAGCAGTTCGAGACCTACGTCGGGCACTGAAGCTTTCTTT. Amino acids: CASSSRPTSGTEAFF.

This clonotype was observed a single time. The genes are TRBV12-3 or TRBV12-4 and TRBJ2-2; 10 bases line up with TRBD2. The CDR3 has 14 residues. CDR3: CADRLAGGTGELFF. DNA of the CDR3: TGTGCAGACCGTTTAGCGGGAGGAACCGGGGAGCTGTTTTTT.

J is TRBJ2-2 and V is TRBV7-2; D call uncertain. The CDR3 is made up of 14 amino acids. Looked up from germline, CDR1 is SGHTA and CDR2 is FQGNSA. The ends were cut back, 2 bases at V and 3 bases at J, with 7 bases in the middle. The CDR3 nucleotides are TGTGCCAGCAGCTTAATTGCGGACACCGGGGAGCTGTTTTTT. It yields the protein CASSLIADTGELFF.

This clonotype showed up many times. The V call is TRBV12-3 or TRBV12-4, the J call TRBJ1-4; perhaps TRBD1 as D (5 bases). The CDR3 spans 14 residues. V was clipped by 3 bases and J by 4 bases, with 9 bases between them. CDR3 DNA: TGTGCCAGCAGTTTCTCCAGGGTTAATGAAAAACTGTTTTTT. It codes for CASSFSRVNEKLFF.

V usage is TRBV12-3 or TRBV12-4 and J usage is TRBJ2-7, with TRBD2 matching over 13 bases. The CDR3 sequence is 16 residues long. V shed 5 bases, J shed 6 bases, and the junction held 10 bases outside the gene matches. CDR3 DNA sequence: TGTGCCAGCAGTCCTACTAGCGGGAGGGCCCGTTCCGAGCAGTACTTC. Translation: CASSPTSGRARSEQYF.

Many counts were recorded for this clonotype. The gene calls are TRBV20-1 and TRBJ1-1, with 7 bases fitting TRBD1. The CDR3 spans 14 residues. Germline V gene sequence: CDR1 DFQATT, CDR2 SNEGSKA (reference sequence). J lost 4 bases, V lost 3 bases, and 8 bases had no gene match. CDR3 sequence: CSASAGQWGTEAFF. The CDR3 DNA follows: TGCAGTGCTAGCGCGGGACAGTGGGGCACTGAAGCTTTCTTT.

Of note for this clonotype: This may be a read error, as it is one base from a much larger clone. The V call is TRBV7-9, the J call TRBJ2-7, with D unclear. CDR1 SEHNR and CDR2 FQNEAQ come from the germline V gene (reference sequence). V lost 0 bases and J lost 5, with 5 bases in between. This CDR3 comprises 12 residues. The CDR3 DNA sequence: TGTGCCAGCAGCTTAGCGATCCACGAGCAGTACTTC. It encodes CASSLAIHEQYF.

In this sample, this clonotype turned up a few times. The CDR3 nucleotides are TGTGCCAGCAGCTCCGTCGGGCTCGTGGGTGAGCAGTTCTTC. It yields the protein CASSSVGLVGEQFF. The V call is TRBV7-9, the J call TRBJ2-1; no reliable D call. Between the trimmed V and J ends, which lost 4 bases and 9 bases, there was a span of 16 bases. The CDR3 has 14 amino acids. Germline loops: CDR1 SEHNR, CDR2 FQNEAQ (reference sequence).

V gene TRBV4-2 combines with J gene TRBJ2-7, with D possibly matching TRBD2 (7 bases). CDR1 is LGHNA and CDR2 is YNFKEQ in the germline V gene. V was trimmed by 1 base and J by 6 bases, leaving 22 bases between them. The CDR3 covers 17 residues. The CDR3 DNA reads TGTGCCAGCAGCCAAGTGGGGGGGGCCGGAGCGGGAAGCGAGCAGTACTTC. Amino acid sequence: CASSQVGGAGAGSEQYF.

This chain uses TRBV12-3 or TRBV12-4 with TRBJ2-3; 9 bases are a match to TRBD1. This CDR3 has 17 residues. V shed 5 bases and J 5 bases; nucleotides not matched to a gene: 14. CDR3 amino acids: CASSITPGTGLKDTQYF. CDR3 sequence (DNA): TGTGCCAGCAGTATCACTCCCGGGACAGGGCTTAAAGATACGCAGTATTTT.

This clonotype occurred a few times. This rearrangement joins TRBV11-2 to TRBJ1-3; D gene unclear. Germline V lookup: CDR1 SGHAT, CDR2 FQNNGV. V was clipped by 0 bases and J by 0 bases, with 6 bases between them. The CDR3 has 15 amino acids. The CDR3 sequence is CASSLDAASGNTIYF. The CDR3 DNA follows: TGTGCCAGCAGCTTAGACGCGGCCTCTGGAAACACCATATATTTT.

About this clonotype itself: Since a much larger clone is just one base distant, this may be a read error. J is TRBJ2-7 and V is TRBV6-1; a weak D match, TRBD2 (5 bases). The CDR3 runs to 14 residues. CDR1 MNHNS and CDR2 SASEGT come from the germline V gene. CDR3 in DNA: TGTGCCAGCAGTGAAGCGGGAGAATCCTGCGAGCAGTACTTC. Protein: CASSEAGESCEQYF.

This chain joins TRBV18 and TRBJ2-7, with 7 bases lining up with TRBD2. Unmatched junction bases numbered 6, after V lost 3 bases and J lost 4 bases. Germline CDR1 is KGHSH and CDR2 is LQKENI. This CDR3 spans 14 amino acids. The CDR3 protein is CASSPDGRLYEQYF. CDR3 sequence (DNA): TGTGCCAGCTCACCGGACGGGAGGCTGTACGAGCAGTACTTC.

CDR3 loop: CASRPTPRRADNSPLHF. CDR3 sequence (DNA): TGTGCCAGCAGACCTACCCCTCGGAGGGCAGATAATTCACCCCTCCACTTT. The chain links TRBV6-1 to TRBJ1-6, with unresolved D. Germline lookup yields CDR1 MNHNS and CDR2 SASEGT. CDR3 length: 17 residues. Trimming removed 6 bases at V and 5 bases at J, with 20 bases between.

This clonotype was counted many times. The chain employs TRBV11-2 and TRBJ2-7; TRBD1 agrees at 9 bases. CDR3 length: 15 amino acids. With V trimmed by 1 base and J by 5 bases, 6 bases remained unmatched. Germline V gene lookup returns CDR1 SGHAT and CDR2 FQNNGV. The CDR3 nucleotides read TGTGCCAGCAGCTTAGGGGACAGGGCGGGAGACGAGCAGTACTTC. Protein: CASSLGDRAGDEQYF. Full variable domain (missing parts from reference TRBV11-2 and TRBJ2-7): EAGVAQSPRYKIIEKRQSVAFWCNPISGHATLYWYQQILGQGPKLLIQFQNNGVVDDSQLPKDRFSAERLKGVDSTLKIQPAKLEDSAVYLCASSLGDRAGDEQYFGPGTRLTVT.

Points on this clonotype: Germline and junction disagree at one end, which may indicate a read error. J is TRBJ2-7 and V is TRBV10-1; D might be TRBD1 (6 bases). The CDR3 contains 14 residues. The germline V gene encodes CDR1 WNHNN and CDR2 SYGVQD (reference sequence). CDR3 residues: CATSSRDKYYERYF. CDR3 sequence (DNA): TGCGCCACCTCCTCTCGGGACAAGTACTACGAGCGGTACTTC.

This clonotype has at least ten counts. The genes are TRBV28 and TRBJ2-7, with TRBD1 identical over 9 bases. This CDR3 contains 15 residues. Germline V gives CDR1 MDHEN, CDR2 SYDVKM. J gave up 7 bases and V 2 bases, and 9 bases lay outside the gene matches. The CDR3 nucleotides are TGTGCCAGCAGTTTACGACAGGGACAGGGTAAGGAGCAGTACTTC. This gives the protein CASSLRQGQGKEQYF. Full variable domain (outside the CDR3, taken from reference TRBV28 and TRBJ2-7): DVKVTQSSRYLVKRTGEKVFLECVQDMDHENMFWYRQDPGLGLRLIYFSYDVKMKEKGDIPEGYSVSREKKERFSLILESASTNQTSMYLCASSLRQGQGKEQYFGPGTRLTVT.

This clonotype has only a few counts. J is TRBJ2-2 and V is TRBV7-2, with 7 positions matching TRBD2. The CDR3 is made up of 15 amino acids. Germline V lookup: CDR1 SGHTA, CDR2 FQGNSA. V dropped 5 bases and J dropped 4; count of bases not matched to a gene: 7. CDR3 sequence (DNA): TGTGCCAGCAGCCTGCGGGGACTACCCACCGGGGAGCTGTTTTTT. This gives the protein CASSLRGLPTGELFF.